This TCR beta chain was profiled in a study of T-cell memory formation after mild COVID-19. Study-wide points: Pre-infection memory harbored some responding clones, suggesting cross-reactive memory joined.

V was clipped by 2 bases and J by 3 bases, with 11 bases between them. This CDR3 has 13 amino acids. Germline V gene sequence: CDR1 GTSNPN, CDR2 SVGIG (reference sequence). TCRdb reprocessed the 5' RACE reads with MiXCR, giving one entry per CDR3 protein. The profile shows about 240,000 distinct CDR3 sequences, over 9% of them singletons. This clonotype has more than one count but fewer than ten. Its specificity is unknown. Sequencing was done on a sample of PBMCs or a T cell subset sorted from them (not recorded which). The TCR sequence derives from a man between 18 and 35 years old who had mild COVID-19 (a few samples of this study predate the infection). Cell type and time point are not known. The chain has TRBV30 and TRBJ2-7, with a possible D match to TRBD2 (7 bases). CDR3 nucleotides: TGTGCCTGGAGTACGGGGGGCCTCTACGAGCAGTACTTC. It translates to CAWSTGGLYEQYF.